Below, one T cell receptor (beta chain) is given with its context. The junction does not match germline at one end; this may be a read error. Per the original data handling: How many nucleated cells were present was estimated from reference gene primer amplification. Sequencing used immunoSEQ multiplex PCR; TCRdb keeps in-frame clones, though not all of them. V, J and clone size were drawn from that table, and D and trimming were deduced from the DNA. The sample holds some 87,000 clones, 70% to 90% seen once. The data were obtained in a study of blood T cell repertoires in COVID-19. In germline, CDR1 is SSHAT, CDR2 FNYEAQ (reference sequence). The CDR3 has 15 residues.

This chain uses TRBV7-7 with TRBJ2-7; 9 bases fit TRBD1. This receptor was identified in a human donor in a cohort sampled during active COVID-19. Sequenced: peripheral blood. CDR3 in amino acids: CASSPGTGTAYEQYF. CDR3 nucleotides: TGTGCTAGCAGCCCCGGGACAGGGACCGCCTACGAGCAGTACTTC.